This T cell receptor (beta chain) is from a study of brain T cells in children with intractable seizures. Study observations and caveats: HCMV serostatus was not known, and viral specificity came from CDR3 similarity only.

Using immunoSEQ multiplex PCR, the repertoire was profiled, and TCRdb retains in-frame clones only, with some absent. The table lists 88,000 or so clones, about 90% of them singletons, with around 24% in the top ten. Only cases whose brain tissue showed the highest T cell transcript signatures were sequenced. At least one anti-epileptic drug was given before surgery. As concerns this clone: Its antigen is not known.

Deletions cut 5 bases from V and 1 base from J, with 5 bases between. The CDR3 has 13 residues. The germline V gene encodes CDR1 MNHEY and CDR2 SMNVEV (reference sequence). The clonotype was recovered from a girl aged 2 to 10 with Rasmussen encephalitis and intractable seizures. Source: peripheral blood, taken at surgery. The genes are TRBV27 and TRBJ2-2; D gene ambiguous. CDR3 DNA: TGTGCCAGCAGTCACAAGAACACCGGGGAGCTGTTTTTT. Its protein is CASSHKNTGELFF.